The 29 T cell receptor beta chains given below trace back to one sample, sequenced in a study of blood T cells in healthy people across ages. A J-beta primer mix and a sample-barcoded 5' primer were used in a second PCR of about 7 to 12 cycles. TCRdb fed the 5' RACE reads into MiXCR, producing one record per CDR3 protein. The data hold around 870,000 distinct CDR3 sequences, with 29% observed a single time. Sequencing was performed on blood. These receptors were taken from an elderly woman in good health.

In this sample, this clonotype turned up many times. The chain carries TRBV7-2 and TRBJ1-6; tentative D call: TRBD1 (5 bases). Trimming cost V 1 base and J 7 bases, with 11 bases left between them. This CDR3 is 15 amino acids long. CDR1 and CDR2 from the germline V gene are SGHTA and FQGNSA. CDR3 region: CASSLEAGSNSPLHF. The CDR3 coding sequence is TGTGCCAGCAGCTTAGAAGCAGGGTCCAATTCACCCCTCCACTTT.

In its sample, this clonotype was seen a few times. The chain employs TRBV18 and TRBJ1-1, with D hard to call. Per the germline V gene, CDR1 is KGHSH and CDR2 is LQKENI. V gave up 8 bases and J gave up 3 bases, with 16 bases separating them. The CDR3 is made up of 14 amino acids. The CDR3 coding sequence is TGTGCCAGCCAGGTCTCCATCCAGGACACTGAAGCTTTCTTT. It is translated as CASQVSIQDTEAFF.

This clonotype showed up just a few times. This chain uses TRBV30 with TRBJ2-5, with D unresolved. The CDR3 consists of 12 residues. Trimming stripped 2 bases from V and 11 bases from J, with 15 bases between. Germline V gene sequence: CDR1 GTSNPN, CDR2 SVGIG (reference sequence). In nucleotides, the CDR3 is TGTGCCTGGAGTTCCCGGTGGAATGAGCAGTACTTC. Its translation: CAWSSRWNEQYF. Complete variable domain (other parts from reference TRBV30 and TRBJ2-5): SQTIHQWPATLVQPVGSPLSLECTVEGTSNPNLYWYRQAAGRGLQLLFYSVGIGQISSEVPQNLSASRPQDRQFILSSKKLLLSDSGFYLCAWSSRWNEQYFGPGTRLLVL.

This clonotype was recorded a few times. This chain links TRBV4-3 with TRBJ2-3; maybe TRBD1 (6 bases). V lost 5 bases and J lost 4, with 16 bases in between. The CDR3 has 15 residues. CDR1 and CDR2 (germline): LGHNA, YSLEER. CDR3 DNA sequence: TGCGCCAGCAGCAGACAACGGGCAGGGGCAGATACGCAGTATTTT. Its protein is CASSRQRAGADTQYF.

With respect to this clonotype: The conserved phenylalanine or tryptophan normally closing the CDR3 is absent here, so this likely arose from a read error. The rearrangement links TRBV6-1 to TRBJ1-1, with TRBD1 identical over 12 bases. CDR1 MNHNS and CDR2 SASEGT come from the germline V gene. The CDR3 runs to 14 residues. After removal of 8 bases from V and 5 bases from J, the junction contained 6 bases not matched to a gene. The CDR3 bases are TGTGCCAGCGGGGGACAGGGGGCTATTACTGAAGCTTTCTAT. The encoded protein is CASGGQGAITEAFY.

Concerning this clonotype itself: A much larger clone sits a single nucleotide away, making a read error possible. The chain combines TRBV7-2 with TRBJ2-1; D is unresolved. The J call is in doubt because the DNA end fits TRBJ2-7 better. The CDR3 spans 13 residues. Germline V gene lookup returns CDR1 SGHTA and CDR2 FQGNSA. CDR3 DNA: TGTGCCAGCAGCTTACTCGGCCACAATGAGCAGTACTTC. Its translation is CASSLLGHNEQYF.

This clonotype was counted at least ten times. CDR3 sequence: CASADGQVNYGYTF. The CDR3 DNA reads TGTGCCAGCGCTGACGGTCAAGTAAACTATGGCTACACCTTC. The chain links TRBV6-5 to TRBJ1-2; D unclear. The germline V gene has CDR1 MNHEY and CDR2 SVGAGI. CDR3 length equals 14 residues. V shed 8 bases and J shed 2 bases, with 15 bases lying between them.

This clonotype was recorded many times. The CDR3 sequence is CASSLALTPGTDTQYF. CDR3 bases: TGTGCCAGCAGCTTAGCGCTCACTCCAGGCACAGATACGCAGTATTTT. This chain uses TRBV7-2 with TRBJ2-3; D ambiguous. The CDR3 sequence is 16 residues long. The V and J ends lost 0 bases and 1 base respectively, with 11 bases between them. Germline CDR1 and CDR2: SGHTA and FQGNSA.

This clonotype was counted a few times. The V call is TRBV3-1, the J call TRBJ1-2; D possibly corresponds to TRBD1 (6 bases). V shed 2 bases and J shed 8 bases, with 15 bases lying between them. Germline CDR1 and CDR2: LGHDT and YNNKEL (reference sequence). The CDR3 contains 14 residues. CDR3 region: CASSQSGGGRGYTF. DNA of the CDR3: TGTGCCAGCAGCCAATCTGGGGGCGGTAGGGGCTACACCTTC.

This clonotype was observed a handful of times. The chain combines TRBV6-2 or TRBV6-3 with TRBJ1-6, with D tentatively TRBD1 (5 bases). CDR3 length: 15 amino acids. Trimming took 6 bases from V and 7 from J, leaving 16 bases between them. CDR1 MNHEY and CDR2 SVGEGT come from the germline V gene. CDR3 sequence (DNA): TGTGCCAGCAGGGGATCCGGGACTTCAAATTCACCCCTCCACTTT. Translated, it gives CASRGSGTSNSPLHF.

The rearrangement uses TRBV5-1 and TRBJ2-5; D possibly corresponds to TRBD1 (6 bases). The CDR3 loop spans 15 amino acids. The V end was cut by 1 base, the J end by 1 base, with 11 bases between. The germline V gene encodes CDR1 SGHRS and CDR2 YFSETQ. CDR3 sequence: CASSLLPGAQETQYF. The CDR3 bases are TGCGCCAGCAGCTTGCTCCCAGGGGCCCAAGAGACCCAGTACTTC. Full variable domain (missing parts from reference TRBV5-1 and TRBJ2-5): KAGVTQTPRYLIKTRGQQVTLSCSPISGHRSVSWYQQTPGQGLQFLFEYFSETQRNKGNFPGRFSGRQFSNSRSEMNVSTLELGDSALYLCASSLLPGAQETQYFGPGTRLLVL.

The table lists this clonotype with many counts. V gene TRBV20-1 combines with J gene TRBJ1-1; 10 bases agree with TRBD1. CDR1 DFQATT and CDR2 SNEGSKA come from the germline V gene (reference sequence). This CDR3 spans 18 amino acids. After removal of 3 bases from V and 1 base from J, the junction contained 14 bases not matched to a gene. CDR3 DNA sequence: TGCAGTGCTAGGTCCCGGGACAGGGGAGTCCGGTGGAACACTGAAGCTTTCTTT. Translated: CSARSRDRGVRWNTEAFF.

Remarks on this clonotype: Being one base from a much bigger clone, this may be a read error. Written as DNA, the CDR3 is TGCGCCAGCAGCATTAAGACAGGGGGGAAGGGTGAGCAGTACTTC. It yields the protein CASSIKTGGKGEQYF. The chain carries TRBV5-1 and TRBJ2-5; the match to TRBD1 covers 9 bases. The CDR3 runs to 15 residues. Losses at the gene ends were 4 bases for V and 11 bases for J; bases not matched to a gene: 15. Germline CDR1 and CDR2: SGHRS and YFSETQ.

There are a few counts of this clonotype. The rearrangement links TRBV5-8 to TRBJ2-5; 7 nucleotides match TRBD2. Germline V gene data show CDR1 as SGHTS and CDR2 as YDEGEE. The CDR3 has 14 amino acids. V shed 6 bases, J shed 5 bases, and the junction held 10 bases outside the gene matches. The CDR3 bases are TGTGCCAGCACACTCGCGGGGGTCTCGGAGACCCAGTACTTC. This gives the protein CASTLAGVSETQYF.

In this sample, this clonotype turned up many times. This chain uses TRBV6-5 with TRBJ1-2; 8 positions match TRBD1. The junction had 8 bases not matched to a gene; V was cut back by 0 bases and J by 8 bases. Germline V lookup: CDR1 MNHEY, CDR2 SVGAGI. CDR3 length: 15 residues. The DNA for the CDR3 is TGTGCCAGCAGTTACTCGGGGACAGGAGTTGGCGGCTACACCTTC. Protein: CASSYSGTGVGGYTF.

The table lists this clonotype with many counts. The V call is TRBV27, the J call TRBJ2-5, with 8 nucleotides matching TRBD2. Germline trimming cut 7 bases from V and 0 bases from J; bases unmatched to any gene: 13. The CDR3 has 17 amino acids. Germline CDR1 MNHEY, CDR2 SMNVEV (reference sequence). The CDR3 DNA reads TGTGCCAGCAAACTGAGCGGGGGAGGGAGGTACCAAGAGACCCAGTACTTC. Amino acid sequence: CASKLSGGGRYQETQYF.

V and J are TRBV18 and TRBJ2-2; D possibly corresponds to TRBD1 (5 bases). This CDR3 comprises 14 residues. In germline, CDR1 is KGHSH, CDR2 LQKENI. Trimming removed 2 bases from V and 2 bases from J, with 6 bases in between. CDR3 sequence: CASSPDSNTGELFF. The CDR3, as DNA: TGTGCCAGCTCACCAGACAGCAACACCGGGGAGCTGTTTTTT.

Worth noting for this clonotype: Since a much larger clone is just one base distant, this may be a read error. The rearrangement uses TRBV10-2 and TRBJ2-7; 12 positions match TRBD2. Germline trimming cut 8 bases from V and 7 bases from J; bases unmatched to any gene: 24. Germline values: CDR1 WSHSY, CDR2 SAAADI. The CDR3 is 19 amino acids. Written as DNA, the CDR3 is TGCGCCAGCGGCCAACTAGCGGGGGGATTATCGAGCTCCTACAATGAGCAGTACTTC. Translating gives CASGQLAGGLSSSYNEQYF.

Many counts were recorded for this clonotype. V and J are TRBV28 and TRBJ2-4; D gene ambiguous. The CDR3 covers 14 residues. Germline CDR1 is MDHEN and CDR2 is SYDVKM. V dropped 8 bases and J dropped 0 bases, with 11 bases sitting between them. The CDR3 sequence is CASLADLAKNIQYF. Here the CDR3 DNA reads TGTGCCAGCCTGGCGGACCTAGCCAAAAACATTCAGTACTTC.

In its sample, this clonotype was seen a few times. The germline gene is not matched at one end of the junction; a read error may be the cause. This rearrangement joins TRBV2 to TRBJ2-5; D possibly corresponds to TRBD2 (5 bases). The CDR3 loop spans 16 amino acids. Germline V gives CDR1 SNHLY, CDR2 FYNNEI. The CDR3 reads CARSGRDSARLETQYF. CDR3 sequence (DNA): TGTGCCCGCAGTGGAAGAGATAGCGCGAGGTTGGAGACCCAGTACTTC.

This clonotype was seen a few times. The V call is TRBV20-1, the J call TRBJ1-6, with no clear D. Germline lookup yields CDR1 DFQATT and CDR2 SNEGSKA (reference sequence). There are 14 residues in the CDR3. Trimming pared 3 bases from V and 5 bases from J, leaving 11 bases between. The CDR3 spells CSASVQRHNSPLHF. The CDR3 coding sequence is TGCAGTGCTAGTGTACAGAGGCATAATTCACCCCTCCACTTT.

This clonotype appeared a few times. The chain couples TRBV20-1 to TRBJ1-1; D not resolved. CDR3 size: 14 residues. Trimming stripped 5 bases from V and 0 bases from J, with 13 bases between. From germline, CDR1 is DFQATT and CDR2 SNEGSKA (reference sequence). The chain's CDR3 is CSARMGIMNTEAFF. DNA for the CDR3: TGCAGTGCTCGGATGGGGATTATGAACACTGAAGCTTTCTTT.

In its sample, this clonotype was seen a few times. The CDR3 sequence: CSAKGVQTYNEQFF. The CDR3 DNA reads as TGCAGTGCCAAAGGGGTACAGACCTACAATGAGCAGTTCTTC. The V and J genes are TRBV20-1 and TRBJ2-1, with TRBD1 as a possible D gene (5 bases). Trimming took 6 bases from V and 2 from J, leaving 14 bases between them. The CDR3 is 14 amino acids. Germline CDR1 DFQATT, CDR2 SNEGSKA (reference sequence).

This clonotype was detected many times. The V call is TRBV6-2 or TRBV6-3, the J call TRBJ2-4; the D is unclear. Trimming took off 2 bases at V and 0 bases at J, with 5 bases between the two ends. CDR1 is MNHEY and CDR2 is SVGEGT in the germline V gene. This CDR3 is built from 14 residues. CDR3 coding DNA: TGTGCCAGCAGTTACGGTGGAGCCAAAAACATTCAGTACTTC. Translated: CASSYGGAKNIQYF.

This clonotype occurred many times. This chain links TRBV12-3 or TRBV12-4 with TRBJ2-5; TRBD1 or TRBD2 may be the D gene (5 bases each). The ends were cut back, 3 bases at V and 3 bases at J, with 14 bases in the middle. This CDR3 contains 15 residues. The CDR3, as DNA: TGTGCCAGCAGTTTCACCGGGACCCCAAAAGAGACCCAGTACTTC. Amino acid sequence: CASSFTGTPKETQYF.

This clonotype was seen ten or more times. The J gene is TRBJ2-7, the V gene TRBV7-2; D is undetermined. Germline CDR1 SGHTA, CDR2 FQGNSA. Trimming took 5 bases from V and 2 from J, leaving 10 bases between them. The CDR3 is 13 residues long. CDR3 DNA sequence: TGTGCCAGCAGCACCAAGCCCCCCTACGAGCAGTACTTC. It yields the protein CASSTKPPYEQYF.

This clonotype was observed a few times. This chain uses TRBV20-1 with TRBJ1-5; 9 bases line up with TRBD1. There are 16 residues in the CDR3. The germline gives CDR1 DFQATT, CDR2 SNEGSKA (reference sequence). V lost 4 bases and J lost 1; bases outside the gene matches: 8. The CDR3 is CSAKGEQGASNQPQHF. As DNA, the CDR3 is TGCAGTGCTAAAGGGGAACAGGGGGCAAGCAATCAGCCCCAGCATTTT.

The genes are TRBV10-3 and TRBJ2-7; no firm D call. Trimming took off 3 bases at V and 0 bases at J, with 15 bases between the two ends. Germline CDR1 is ENHRY and CDR2 is SYGVKD. The length of the CDR3 is 16 residues. The CDR3 DNA is TGTGCCATCAGTGATATCGCTCAGCCGAGCTCCTACGAGCAGTACTTC. Its translation: CAISDIAQPSSYEQYF.

The J gene is TRBJ2-2, the V gene TRBV6-6; the D gene is possibly TRBD1 (6 bases). The CDR3 runs to 16 residues. CDR1 MNHNY and CDR2 SVGAGI come from the germline V gene (reference sequence). Trimming shortened V by 3 bases and J by 2 bases, and 13 bases separated the two germline ends. CDR3 in amino acids: CASSYAGARNTGELFF. The CDR3 DNA follows: TGTGCCAGCAGTTATGCAGGGGCCCGAAACACCGGGGAGCTGTTTTTT.